The 5 T cell receptor beta chains reported below all come from one sample, sequenced in a study of cytomegalovirus exposure and HLA in healthy donors. PCR primers comprised 60 Vbeta and 13 Jbeta primers. TCRdb keeps only in-frame clones here, not all; method: immunoSEQ multiplex PCR. The sample consists of 95,000 to 150,000 clones, roughly 80% of them appearing once. Material for sequencing was PBMCs. These receptor sequences come from a young man in good health and CMV-seronegative.

This chain joins TRBV15 and TRBJ2-1; D unresolved. In germline, CDR1 is LNHNV, CDR2 YYDKDF (reference sequence). The V gene lost 0 bases and the J gene lost 7 bases, with 7 bases spanning the gap. This CDR3 spans 13 amino acids. CDR3 protein: CATSRDPKNEQFF. CDR3 DNA sequence: TGTGCCACCAGCAGAGATCCTAAGAATGAGCAGTTCTTC.

The table lists this clone with a count of one. Here the CDR3 DNA reads TGTGCCAGTAGCCTTCTAGCGATGAACTATGGCTACACCTTC. Protein product: CASSLLAMNYGYTF. The gene calls are TRBV19 and TRBJ1-2; D unresolved. V gave up 6 bases and J gave up 2 bases, with 13 bases separating them. CDR1 is LNHDA and CDR2 is SQIVND in the germline V gene (reference sequence). The CDR3 loop spans 14 amino acids.

The chain couples TRBV19 to TRBJ2-3, with 8 bases lining up with TRBD1. This CDR3 spans 14 amino acids. Losses at the gene ends were 6 bases for V and 4 bases for J; bases not matched to a gene: 6. Germline CDR1 is LNHDA and CDR2 is SQIVND (reference sequence). This chain's CDR3 is CASSWTGKADTQYF. CDR3 bases: TGTGCCAGTAGCTGGACAGGGAAAGCAGATACGCAGTATTTT.

The chain couples TRBV9 to TRBJ2-5; TRBD1 is a possible D gene (5 bases). This CDR3 comprises 13 residues. V lost 6 bases to trimming and J lost 4 bases, with 13 bases between them. CDR1 and CDR2 from the germline V gene are SGDLS and YYNGEE. In DNA, the CDR3 is TGTGCCAGCAATTCACAGGTAGGAGAGACCCAGTACTTC. Encoded protein: CASNSQVGETQYF.

The V and J genes are TRBV30 and TRBJ1-1; no definite D call. The germline gives CDR1 GTSNPN, CDR2 SVGIG (reference sequence). The CDR3 runs 15 residues. Trimming pared 0 bases from V and 11 bases from J, leaving 22 bases between. The DNA for the CDR3 is TGTGCCTGGAGTGTATTAAAGACCTCCTCGGAGGGCGCTTTCTTT. It translates to CAWSVLKTSSEGAFF.